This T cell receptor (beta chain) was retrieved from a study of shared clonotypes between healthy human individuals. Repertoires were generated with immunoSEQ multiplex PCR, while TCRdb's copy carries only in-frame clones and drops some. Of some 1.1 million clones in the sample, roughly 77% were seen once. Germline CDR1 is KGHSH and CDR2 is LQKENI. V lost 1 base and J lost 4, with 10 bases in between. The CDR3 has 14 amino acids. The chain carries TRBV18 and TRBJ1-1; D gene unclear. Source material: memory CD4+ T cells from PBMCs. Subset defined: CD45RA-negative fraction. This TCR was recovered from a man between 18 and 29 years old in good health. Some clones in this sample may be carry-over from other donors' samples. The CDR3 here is CASSPLVVGTEAFF. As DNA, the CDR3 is TGTGCCAGCTCACCACTCGTTGTCGGCACTGAAGCTTTCTTT.